Shown below are 28 T cell receptor beta chains from a single sample sequenced in a study of blood T cell repertoires in COVID-19. Sequencing used immunoSEQ multiplex PCR; TCRdb keeps in-frame clones, though not all of them. Counted here are around 260,000 clones, more than 85% occurring once; the ten biggest clones make up about 2.2%. The sample was peripheral blood. Every receptor here comes from a woman in her 30s with COVID-19, enrolled during active disease.

V usage is TRBV4-1 and J usage is TRBJ2-5, with a weak D call TRBD2 (6 bases). This CDR3 has 14 amino acids. The germline V gene encodes CDR1 MGHRA and CDR2 YSYEKL. Trimming left V 1 base short and J 4 bases short, with 10 bases between. The CDR3: CASSQAGTLETQYF. The CDR3 coding sequence is TGCGCCAGCAGCCAAGCAGGGACTCTAGAGACCCAGTACTTC.

This chain links TRBV20-1 with TRBJ2-3; the match to TRBD2 covers 10 bases. V shed 3 bases, J shed 2 bases, and the junction held 17 bases outside the gene matches. From germline, CDR1 is DFQATT and CDR2 SNEGSKA (reference sequence). CDR3 length: 19 amino acids. The CDR3 bases are TGCAGTGCTAGTTCAGGGCTCTACTGGACTAGCGGTACCACAGATACGCAGTATTTT. It is translated as CSASSGLYWTSGTTDTQYF.

J is TRBJ1-4 and V is TRBV1; no check of the table's D call, TRBD1, against the DNA was made. TRBV1 is assigned pseudogene status. The CDR3 contains 14 residues. CDR3 residues: CTSRRQGAWEKLFF. The CDR3 DNA follows: TGCACCAGCAGACGTCAGGGGGCCTGGGAAAAACTGTTTTTT.

The chain combines TRBV27 with TRBJ1-1; no firm D call. Deletions cut 2 bases from V and 1 base from J, with 5 bases between. Germline V gives CDR1 MNHEY, CDR2 SMNVEV (reference sequence). This CDR3 is built from 13 residues. CDR3 nucleotides: TGTGCCAGCAGTTTAGAGGGGAACACTGAAGCTTTCTTT. It specifies CASSLEGNTEAFF.

The chain recombines TRBV12-3 or TRBV12-4 with TRBJ1-2; TRBD1 is a possible D gene (5 bases). The CDR3 is made up of 13 amino acids. V was cut by 6 bases and J by 4 bases, with 12 bases left in between. The CDR3: CASRWEGTYGYTF. The DNA of the CDR3 is TGTGCCAGCAGGTGGGAGGGGACCTATGGCTACACCTTC.

The CDR3 sequence is CASSPQPGQPNTGELFF. DNA for the CDR3: TGTGCCAGCAGTCCCCAGCCGGGACAACCTAACACCGGGGAGCTGTTTTTT. The rearrangement joins TRBV6-6 to TRBJ2-2; D may be TRBD1 (6 bases). The V end lost 5 bases, the J end lost 2 bases, and 18 bases lay between the germline ends. The CDR3 sequence is 17 residues long. The germline V gene encodes CDR1 MNHNY and CDR2 SVGAGI (reference sequence).

This clone appeared once. This chain connects TRBV20-1 to TRBJ2-4; 13 bases fit TRBD2. The CDR3 has 14 amino acids. V lost 3 bases and J lost 7; bases outside the gene matches: 3. The germline V gene encodes CDR1 DFQATT and CDR2 SNEGSKA (reference sequence). The CDR3 DNA reads as TGCAGTGCTAGTACTAGCGGGAGGGCCAACATTCAGTACTTC. It encodes CSASTSGRANIQYF.

Comments on this clone: This sample also contains other DNA sequences that code for the same CDR3. This chain links TRBV11-3 with TRBJ1-1, with 7 positions matching TRBD1. The CDR3 totals 13 residues. The J segment lost 3 bases and the V segment lost 4 bases, leaving 2 bases of the junction unmatched. Germline loops: CDR1 SGHNT, CDR2 YENEEA. Written as DNA, the CDR3 is TGTGCCAGCAGCTCCGACAGGGACACTGAAGCTTTCTTT. Encoded protein: CASSSDRDTEAFF.

V is TRBV10-3 and J is TRBJ2-2; a possible D gene is TRBD2 (5 bases). Germline V gene sequence: CDR1 ENHRY, CDR2 SYGVKD. CDR3 size: 16 residues. V dropped 2 bases and J dropped 3 bases, with 13 bases sitting between them. CDR3 coding DNA: TGTGCCATCAGTGAGAGTAACAGCGGTCACACCGGGGAGCTGTTTTTT. This gives the protein CAISESNSGHTGELFF.

V is TRBV28 and J is TRBJ2-7; TRBD1 agrees at 7 bases. Germline values: CDR1 MDHEN, CDR2 SYDVKM. The V gene end was trimmed by 5 bases and the J gene end by 2 bases; junction bases not matched to a gene: 12. The CDR3 covers 16 residues. CDR3 protein: CASSPPARGIPYEQYF. CDR3 in DNA: TGTGCCAGCAGTCCACCCGCCAGGGGGATCCCCTACGAGCAGTACTTC.

The CDR3 protein is CASSLALTPLANTGELFF. The CDR3 region has the DNA TGTGCCAGCAGCTTGGCTTTGACTCCACTAGCGAACACCGGGGAGCTGTTTTTT. This sequence joins TRBV5-8 and TRBJ2-2; tentative D call: TRBD2 (5 bases). Germline CDR1 and CDR2: SGHTS and YDEGEE. Trimming cost V 0 bases and J 0 bases, with 15 bases left between them. The CDR3 has 18 residues.

This sequence joins TRBV3-1 (or the pseudogene TRBV3-2) and TRBJ1-4; 11 nucleotides line up with TRBD1. The length of the CDR3 is 17 residues. In germline, CDR1 is LGHDT, CDR2 YNNKEL (reference sequence). Trimming took 2 bases from V and 1 from J; bases not matched to a gene: 3. For the CDR3, the DNA is TGTGCCAGCAGCCAAAAGGACAGGGGGCGAACTAATGAAAAACTGTTTTTT. Protein sequence: CASSQKDRGRTNEKLFF.

Comments on this clone: The same CDR3 is also encoded by other DNA sequences in this sample. The J gene is TRBJ2-6, the V gene TRBV19; TRBD1 matches at 8 bases. The CDR3 runs to 15 residues. With 5 bases clipped from V and 2 bases from J, the junction kept 2 bases outside the gene matches. The germline V gene encodes CDR1 LNHDA and CDR2 SQIVND (reference sequence). For the CDR3, the DNA is TGTGCCAGTAGTCCGACAGGGGCTGGGGCCAACGTCCTGACTTTC. It yields the protein CASSPTGAGANVLTF.

The V and J genes are TRBV5-1 and TRBJ2-7; D remains unclear. V lost 0 bases, J lost 0 bases, and 7 bases lay in between. Germline CDR1 reads SGHRS; CDR2 reads YFSETQ. This CDR3 region has 14 residues. CDR3 sequence: CASSLGANSYEQYF. DNA for the CDR3: TGCGCCAGCAGCTTGGGGGCTAACTCCTACGAGCAGTACTTC.

The rearrangement uses TRBV30 and TRBJ2-1; 16 nucleotides match TRBD2. The V gene's germline CDR1 is GTSNPN and CDR2 SVGIG (reference sequence). The CDR3 runs 15 residues. Trimming at V came to 4 bases and at J to 9 bases, leaving 6 bases not matched to a gene. CDR3 protein: CAWKGLAGGPTEQFF. CDR3 coding DNA: TGTGCCTGGAAGGGACTAGCGGGAGGGCCGACTGAGCAGTTCTTC.

V is TRBV28 and J is TRBJ1-5, with 8 bases identical to TRBD1. The V segment lost 7 bases and the J segment 4 bases; nucleotides outside the gene matches: 9. Germline lookup yields CDR1 MDHEN and CDR2 SYDVKM. The CDR3 has 15 residues. The CDR3 region has the DNA TGTGCCAGCACTGGGGGGACAGGTGGAAATCAGCCCCAGCATTTT. Encoded protein: CASTGGTGGNQPQHF.

The chain uses TRBV2 and TRBJ2-3; D ambiguous. The CDR3 runs 16 residues. V was pared by 0 bases and J by 3 bases, with 13 bases between. CDR1 is SNHLY and CDR2 is FYNNEI in the germline V gene. In DNA, the CDR3 is TGTGCCAGCAGTGAAGCGCCAGGATTTGAGACAGATACGCAGTATTTT. This translates into CASSEAPGFETDTQYF.

This CDR3 reads CASSLPLTGKETQYF. In nucleotides, the CDR3 is TGTGCCAGCAGTTTACCCTTGACAGGGAAAGAGACCCAGTACTTC. V usage is TRBV28 and J usage is TRBJ2-5, with 7 nucleotides matching TRBD1. The germline CDR1 and CDR2 sequences are MDHEN and SYDVKM. V was clipped by 2 bases and J by 3 bases; unmatched bases: 6. The CDR3 is made up of 15 amino acids.

This clone appeared once. The chain links TRBV28 to TRBJ1-5; a weak D match, TRBD1 (5 bases). The germline V gene encodes CDR1 MDHEN and CDR2 SYDVKM. The germline V and J ends were trimmed by 3 bases and 7 bases, with 16 bases remaining between them. The CDR3 has 15 residues. CDR3 nucleotide sequence: TGTGCCAGCAGTTTCGTAACGGGGGGACGACAGCCCCAGCATTTT. It codes for CASSFVTGGRQPQHF.

The genes are TRBV11-2 and TRBJ2-2, with 7 bases identical to TRBD1. V shed 5 bases and J 0 bases; nucleotides not matched to a gene: 6. CDR1 SGHAT and CDR2 FQNNGV come from the germline V gene. There are 16 residues in the CDR3. For the CDR3, the DNA is TGTGCCAGCAGCCCTCGGACAGGCCCGAACACCGGGGAGCTGTTTTTT. It translates to CASSPRTGPNTGELFF.

The chain employs TRBV19 and TRBJ2-1; TRBD2 matches 8 bases. CDR1 is LNHDA, CDR2 SQIVND, per germline (reference sequence). Germline trimming cut 11 bases from V and 2 bases from J; bases unmatched to any gene: 8. This CDR3 has 14 residues. The CDR3 region has the DNA TGTGCCTCGAGGTCGGGAGGGCCCTACAATGAGCAGTTCTTC. As protein: CASRSGGPYNEQFF.

The DNA of the CDR3 is TGTGCCAGCAGCCCGGGACTGAGCTCCTATAATTCACCCCTCCACTTT. Translating gives CASSPGLSSYNSPLHF. The chain has TRBV3-1 (or the pseudogene TRBV3-2) and TRBJ1-6; the D gene is possibly TRBD1 (5 bases). Trimming took off 4 bases at V and 0 bases at J, with 10 bases between the two ends. The CDR3 is 16 residues long. CDR1 and CDR2 from the germline V gene are LGHDT and YNNKEL (reference sequence).

This chain connects TRBV19 to TRBJ2-1; 7 nucleotides agree with TRBD1. The CDR3 has 17 residues. CDR1 is LNHDA, CDR2 SQIVND, per germline (reference sequence). Trimming took 4 bases from V and 8 from J; bases not matched to a gene: 17. CDR3 coding DNA: TGTGCCAGTAGTACGATACAGAGGGGGCCAGGGGCGCATGAGCAGTTCTTC. Its protein product is CASSTIQRGPGAHEQFF.

V is TRBV28 and J is TRBJ2-1; 9 positions agree with TRBD1. V gave up 3 bases and J gave up 8 bases; unmatched junction bases: 11. The CDR3 is 16 amino acids. Germline V CDR1 and CDR2: MDHEN, SYDVKM. The CDR3 here is CASSFNWGQGIDEQFF. CDR3 DNA: TGTGCCAGCAGTTTTAACTGGGGACAGGGCATAGATGAGCAGTTCTTC.

The chain is built from TRBV6-5 and TRBJ2-5; 7 bases line up with TRBD2. CDR1 is MNHEY and CDR2 is SVGAGI in the germline V gene. The CDR3 has 14 residues. The J segment lost 5 bases and the V segment lost 8 bases, leaving 11 bases of the junction unmatched. Written as DNA, the CDR3 is TGTGCCAGCCAGGAGGGGAGGGTGAGCGAGACCCAGTACTTC. This sequence encodes CASQEGRVSETQYF.

The J gene is TRBJ2-3, the V gene TRBV18; 11 bases are shared with TRBD1. The CDR3 loop spans 20 amino acids. Unmatched junction bases numbered 13, after V lost 0 bases and J lost 2 bases. In germline, CDR1 is KGHSH, CDR2 LQKENI. The DNA of the CDR3 is TGTGCCAGCTCACCACCCGGGACAGGGGGTACCGGGGGAGCCACAGATACGCAGTATTTT. Translated: CASSPPGTGGTGGATDTQYF. Combining the CDR3 with reference TRBV18 and TRBJ2-3 gives the whole variable domain NAGVMQNPRHLVRRRGQEARLRCSPMKGHSHVYWYRQLPEEGLKFMVYLQKENIIDESGMPKERFSAEFPKEGPSILRIQQVVRGDSAAYFCASSPPGTGGTGGATDTQYFGPGTRLTVL.

This sequence joins TRBV28 and TRBJ1-2; 8 bases are shared with TRBD1. Trimming took 5 bases from V and 7 from J; bases not matched to a gene: 9. The germline gives CDR1 MDHEN, CDR2 SYDVKM. The CDR3 spans 14 residues. The CDR3 nucleotides read TGTGCCAGCAGTGCTCAGGGGGCAGAGCGTGGCTACACCTTC. Its protein product is CASSAQGAERGYTF.

The V call is TRBV9, the J call TRBJ2-1; 9 bases align to TRBD2. V dropped 0 bases and J dropped 5; count of bases not matched to a gene: 3. Germline V lookup: CDR1 SGDLS, CDR2 YYNGEE. The CDR3 runs to 15 residues. The CDR3: CASSVGASGNNEQFF. CDR3 nucleotides: TGTGCCAGCAGCGTAGGAGCTAGCGGGAACAATGAGCAGTTCTTC.